This T cell receptor beta chain derives from a study of early T cells in non-severe SARS-CoV-2 infection. The wider study: The sequenced material was bulk RNA from unsorted whole blood, and its chains were unpaired.

Trimming left V 4 bases short and J 2 bases short, with 8 bases between. Germline CDR1 and CDR2: MNHNY and SVGAGI (reference sequence). The CDR3 loop spans 14 amino acids. Individual cDNA molecules carried attached unique molecular identifiers. Via MiXCR, TCRdb re-called the 5' RACE reads, giving one row per CDR3 protein. This table has roughly 28,000 distinct CDR3 sequences, roughly 4.1% appearing once. This clonotype was detected a few times. This sequence was found in an adult who was a healthcare worker with PCR-confirmed SARS-CoV-2 infection or an uninfected control (not recorded which). The rearrangement uses TRBV6-6 and TRBJ2-2; tentatively, D is TRBD1 (6 bases). The specimen was whole blood. As DNA, the CDR3 is TGTGCCAGCAGTTTGGGGGCTAACACCGGGGAGCTGTTTTTT. Translated: CASSLGANTGELFF.